The 5 T cell receptor beta chains in this list originate from one sample, sequenced in a study of T cell responses to AZD1222 COVID-19 vaccine. Using immunoSEQ multiplex PCR, the repertoire was profiled, and TCRdb retains in-frame clones only, with some absent. The sample lists 56,000 or so clones, around 80% seen once, with roughly 5.1% in the top ten. The sequencing here drew on peripheral blood, taken 28 days after the second AZD1222 dose. Source of these receptors: an adult who received the AZD1222 COVID-19 vaccine.

The rearrangement links TRBV5-1 to TRBJ1-1, with TRBD1 matching over 10 bases. Germline CDR1 reads SGHRS; CDR2 reads YFSETQ. V shed 5 bases and J 4 bases; nucleotides not matched to a gene: 5. CDR3 length: 14 residues. The CDR3 sequence: CASSRDRGVTEAFF. CDR3 bases: TGCGCCAGCAGTCGGGACAGGGGAGTCACTGAAGCTTTCTTT.

V gene TRBV5-5 combines with J gene TRBJ1-3, with D uncertain. V shed 1 base and J shed 0 bases, with 14 bases lying between them. From germline, CDR1 is SGHKS and CDR2 YYEKEE (reference sequence). The CDR3 covers 17 residues. The CDR3 loop is CASSLREGWSSGNTIYF. The CDR3 DNA follows: TGTGCCAGCAGCTTGAGGGAAGGTTGGAGCTCTGGAAACACCATATATTTT.

The chain carries TRBV18 and TRBJ2-2, with 9 bases lining up with TRBD1. The germline CDR1 and CDR2 sequences are KGHSH and LQKENI. CDR3 length equals 15 residues. J was trimmed by 1 base and V by 3 bases; bases with no gene match: 0. The CDR3 nucleotides are TGTGCCAGCTCACCGGGACAGGGGAACACCGGGGAGCTGTTTTTT. As protein: CASSPGQGNTGELFF.

There are a few counts of this clone. The rearrangement links TRBV19 to TRBJ1-1; D call uncertain. Germline CDR1 LNHDA, CDR2 SQIVND (reference sequence). This CDR3 region has 14 residues. V lost 3 bases and J lost 4, with 12 bases in between. As DNA, the CDR3 is TGTGCCAGTAGTATTATAGGGATCACCACTGAAGCTTTCTTT. This codes for CASSIIGITTEAFF.

The chain joins TRBV29-1 to TRBJ2-7; 8 nucleotides agree with TRBD2. Germline loops: CDR1 SQVTM, CDR2 ANQGSEA. V shed 1 base and J 1 base; nucleotides not matched to a gene: 6. The CDR3 totals 15 residues. Here the CDR3 reads CSVEGASGSSYEQYF. CDR3 sequence (DNA): TGCAGCGTTGAAGGAGCTAGCGGGTCTTCCTACGAGCAGTACTTC.